The next 2 T cell receptor beta chains were all read from a single sample in a study of OX40 agonist ivuxolimab in advanced cancers. Library preparation employed the immunoSEQ multiplex PCR assay. TCRdb took this table from immuneACCESS and kept in-frame rearrangements with V and J called. Such tables lack part of the clones; where checked against another copy, unresolved V genes explain under half of the gap, and the rest is unexplained. This sample is represented by about 34,000 clones; 85% to 95% of them were singletons. The biggest ten clones account for approximately 4% of the sample. Sequencing was performed on CD4+ or CD8+ T cells sorted from blood, taken in a trial of the OX40 agonist ivuxolimab. Receptors were obtained from an adult with an advanced solid tumor such as melanoma, head and neck, liver or kidney cancer.

The genes are TRBV19 and TRBJ1-1; TRBD1 is a possible D gene (5 bases). This CDR3 has 13 residues. Germline lookup yields CDR1 LNHDA and CDR2 SQIVND (reference sequence). Trimming stripped 8 bases from V and 1 base from J, with 11 bases between. For the CDR3, the DNA is TGTGCCAGTGCCCTGACAGAGAACACTGAAGCTTTCTTT. Translation: CASALTENTEAFF.

This chain uses TRBV29-1 with TRBJ2-5; the match to TRBD1 covers 12 bases. Germline CDR1 and CDR2: SQVTM and ANQGSEA. Trimming removed 1 base from V and 4 bases from J; junction bases left unmatched: 1. The CDR3 runs 14 residues. The CDR3 coding sequence is TGCAGCGTTGAAGGGGACAGGGGGCGAGAGACCCAGTACTTC. Translated, it gives CSVEGDRGRETQYF.